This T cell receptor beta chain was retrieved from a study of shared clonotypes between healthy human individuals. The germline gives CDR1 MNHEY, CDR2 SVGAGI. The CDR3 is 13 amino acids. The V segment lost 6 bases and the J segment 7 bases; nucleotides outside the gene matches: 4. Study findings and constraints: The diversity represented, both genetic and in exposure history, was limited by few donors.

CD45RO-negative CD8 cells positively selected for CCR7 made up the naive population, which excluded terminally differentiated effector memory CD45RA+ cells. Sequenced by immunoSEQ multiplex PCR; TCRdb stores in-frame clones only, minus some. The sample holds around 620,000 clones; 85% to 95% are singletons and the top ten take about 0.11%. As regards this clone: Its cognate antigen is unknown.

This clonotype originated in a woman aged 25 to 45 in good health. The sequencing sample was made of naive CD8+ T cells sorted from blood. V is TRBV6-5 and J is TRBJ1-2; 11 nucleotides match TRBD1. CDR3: CASSLDRGPGYTF. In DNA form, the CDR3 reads TGTGCCAGCAGCTTGGACAGGGGGCCTGGCTACACCTTC.